The text below deals with one TCR beta chain. Its target is not known. The data derive from a study of T cells in Graves' hyperthyroidism and ophthalmopathy. Study-wide findings and caveats: The blood repertoire included most of the expanded thyroid clonotypes above 0.001.

The study defined stable Graves' hyperthyroidism as no ophthalmopathy progression within 18 months. Hyperthyroidism was newly diagnosed in patients aged 18 to 65 (duration under 2 months). The CDR3 regions of TCR beta were amplified from RNA transcripts. The TCR CDR3 was amplified in a first-round RT-PCR using the HTBI primer set. Each CDR3 protein gets one entry after TCRdb re-called the multiplex PCR reads with MiXCR. The sample yields 700,000 or so distinct CDR3 sequences, approximately 16% seen once. The CDR3 runs to 16 residues. Germline trimming cut 1 base from V and 6 bases from J; bases unmatched to any gene: 7. The germline gives CDR1 SGHTA, CDR2 FQGTGA.

The V and J genes are TRBV7-3 and TRBJ2-2; 8 bases fit TRBD1. The clonotype originates from a man between 18 and 29 years old with Graves' hyperthyroidism. The material sequenced was blood. The CDR3 bases are TGTGCCAGCAGCTTAATCAGGGGGCGCCGGTCCGGGGAGCTGTTTTTT. Encoded protein: CASSLIRGRRSGELFF. The full variable domain, completed using reference TRBV7-3 and TRBJ2-2, is GAGVSQTPSNKVTEKGKYVELRCDPISGHTALYWYRQSLGQGPEFLIYFQGTGAADDSGLPNDRFFAVRPEGSVSTLKIQRTERGDSAVYLCASSLIRGRRSGELFFGEGSRLTVL.